The source of this T cell receptor beta chain is a study of T cell responses to AZD1222 COVID-19 vaccine. This CDR3 region has 11 residues. The V and J ends lost 3 bases and 14 bases respectively, with 13 bases between them. The V gene's germline CDR1 is SQVTM and CDR2 ANQGSEA. This clone has only one observation. No antigen is known for it. The study's findings and limits: A rise in Spike-specific TCR breadth and depth followed two AZD1222 doses. Across the whole spike, CD4 TCRs peaked at regions 160-218 and 743-854.

The table came from immunoSEQ multiplex PCR; TCRdb's copy has only in-frame clones and leaves some out. Of around 120,000 clones listed, about 89% are singletons. The chain combines TRBV29-1 with TRBJ1-4; D is perhaps TRBD1 (5 bases). Here the sequenced sample was peripheral blood, taken on day 0 of AZD1222 vaccination. The source of this sequence is an adult in good health. Here the CDR3 reads CSVDGGNILFF. As DNA, the CDR3 is TGCAGCGTTGATGGGGGGAATATCCTGTTTTTT.